One sample yielded the 26 T cell receptor beta chains listed below, sequenced in a study of OX40 agonist ivuxolimab in advanced cancers. Some clones are missing from TCRdb's copy, which holds only in-frame ones; the method was immunoSEQ multiplex PCR. This sample carries some 75,000 clones, around 82% of them seen once, and the ten largest clones take roughly 2.1%. The sample was CD4+ or CD8+ T cells sorted from blood, taken in a trial of the OX40 agonist ivuxolimab. These receptors were collected from an adult with an advanced solid tumor such as melanoma, head and neck, liver or kidney cancer.

The rearrangement joins TRBV6-4 to TRBJ2-5; the D gene is possibly TRBD2 (5 bases). The V gene's germline CDR1 is MRHNA and CDR2 SNTAGT. CDR3 size: 15 residues. V gave up 3 bases and J gave up 3 bases, with 14 bases separating them. CDR3 DNA sequence: TGTGCCAGCAGTGAAGTCCCCTCCGGGAAAGAGACCCAGTACTTC. It specifies CASSEVPSGKETQYF.

This chain uses TRBV7-3 with TRBJ2-1; 11 positions match TRBD2. The V and J ends lost 5 bases and 11 bases, in that order; junction bases with no gene match: 11. Germline values: CDR1 SGHTA, CDR2 FQGTGA. This CDR3 comprises 15 residues. The chain's CDR3 is CASSPRTSGLDQQFF. The CDR3 DNA reads as TGTGCCAGCAGCCCGAGGACTAGCGGGCTAGATCAGCAGTTCTTC.

This clone was found a few times. V and J are TRBV5-4 and TRBJ2-1; maybe TRBD1 (7 bases). Trimming removed 4 bases at V and 9 bases at J, with 26 bases between. From germline, CDR1 is SGHNT and CDR2 YYREEE (reference sequence). This CDR3 spans 17 amino acids. CDR3 loop: CASSPGGVRQGLGEQFF. For the CDR3, the DNA is TGTGCCAGCAGCCCTGGAGGGGTACGACAGGGTCTAGGTGAGCAGTTCTTC.

The chain carries TRBV4-3 and TRBJ2-7; a possible D gene is TRBD1 (7 bases). Germline CDR1 LGHNA, CDR2 YSLEER. Trimming stripped 3 bases from V and 3 bases from J, with 15 bases between. The CDR3 is 15 residues long. This chain's CDR3 is CASSQEGQPNYEQYF. The CDR3 DNA reads TGCGCCAGCAGCCAGGAGGGACAGCCGAACTACGAGCAGTACTTC.

The chain couples TRBV28 to TRBJ2-3; no clear D. The CDR3 totals 16 residues. The ends were cut back, 4 bases at V and 2 bases at J, with 16 bases in the middle. Germline-derived CDR1 and CDR2 are MDHEN and SYDVKM. CDR3: CASSWSAGRNTDTQYF. CDR3 bases: TGTGCCAGCAGTTGGTCCGCTGGCAGAAACACAGATACGCAGTATTTT.

This clone was found a few times. J is TRBJ2-1 and V is TRBV28; no firm D call. V was clipped by 5 bases and J by 0 bases, with 8 bases between them. This CDR3 is built from 14 residues. The germline V gene has CDR1 MDHEN and CDR2 SYDVKM. The CDR3, as DNA: TGTGCCAGCAGTCGCCGACCCTCCTACAATGAGCAGTTCTTC. As protein: CASSRRPSYNEQFF.

The CDR3 nucleotides read TGTGCCAGTAGTATAACGGCTAGCGGGATCGTGCAGTTCTTC. Residues: CASSITASGIVQFF. This chain links TRBV19 with TRBJ2-1; TRBD2 matches at 9 bases. Trimming at V came to 2 bases and at J to 12 bases, leaving 8 bases not matched to a gene. The germline V gene has CDR1 LNHDA and CDR2 SQIVND (reference sequence). The CDR3 contains 14 residues.

V is TRBV15 and J is TRBJ2-3; tentative D call: TRBD1 (5 bases). The V end lost 0 bases, the J end lost 5 bases, and 9 bases lay between the germline ends. The CDR3 covers 14 residues. Germline values: CDR1 LNHNV, CDR2 YYDKDF (reference sequence). Written as DNA, the CDR3 is TGTGCCACCAGCAGAGACAGGGATGGAGATACGCAGTATTTT. As protein: CATSRDRDGDTQYF.

The chain carries TRBV29-1 and TRBJ2-1; 7 positions match TRBD1. Germline V gene data show CDR1 as SQVTM and CDR2 as ANQGSEA. The CDR3 length is 13 residues. With V trimmed by 1 base and J by 7 bases, 4 bases remained unmatched. The CDR3 spells CSVEGQGGNEQFF. CDR3 in DNA: TGCAGCGTTGAAGGACAGGGTGGGAATGAGCAGTTCTTC.

In the case of this clone: Distinct nucleotide sequences in the sample also encode this CDR3. The chain joins TRBV10-3 to TRBJ2-2; the D is unclear. V was trimmed by 7 bases and J by 7 bases, leaving 13 bases between them. The CDR3 runs 13 residues. Germline assignment: CDR1 ENHRY and CDR2 SYGVKD. This CDR3 reads CAIKLGAGGELFF. The CDR3 DNA is TGTGCCATCAAACTGGGCGCTGGCGGGGAGCTGTTTTTT.

The gene calls are TRBV28 and TRBJ1-2, with 7 bases lining up with TRBD1. This CDR3 spans 14 amino acids. Trimming removed 4 bases from V and 2 bases from J; junction bases left unmatched: 4. Per the germline V gene, CDR1 is MDHEN and CDR2 is SYDVKM. This CDR3 is CASSSPGQNYGYTF. CDR3 nucleotide sequence: TGTGCCAGCAGTTCCCCGGGACAGAACTATGGCTACACCTTC.

This clone was seen a handful of times. The chain carries TRBV7-2 and TRBJ2-3; D not certain. CDR1 SGHTA and CDR2 FQGNSA come from the germline V gene. The CDR3 sequence is 12 residues long. Trimming removed 2 bases at V and 6 bases at J, with 6 bases between. The CDR3, as DNA: TGTGCCAGCAGCTTATACGGTGATACGCAGTATTTT. Its protein is CASSLYGDTQYF. The variable domain in full, completed from reference TRBV7-2 and TRBJ2-3, reads GAGVSQSPSNKVTEKGKDVELRCDPISGHTALYWYRQSLGQGLEFLIYFQGNSAPDKSGLPSDRFSAERTGGSVSTLTIQRTQQEDSAVYLCASSLYGDTQYFGPGTRLTVL.

The chain has TRBV4-2 and TRBJ1-5; D might be TRBD1 (5 bases). The CDR3 runs 18 residues. Germline V gives CDR1 LGHNA, CDR2 YNFKEQ. Trimming pared 4 bases from V and 0 bases from J, leaving 19 bases between. Written as DNA, the CDR3 is TGTGCCAGCAGCCCCCGGGGGGGAGGAGACTATAGCAATCAGCCCCAGCATTTT. Encoded protein: CASSPRGGGDYSNQPQHF.

This clone was counted once. This sequence joins TRBV11-2 and TRBJ2-1, with 8 bases fitting TRBD2. Germline V gene lookup returns CDR1 SGHAT and CDR2 FQNNGV. CDR3 length equals 15 residues. J lost 4 bases, V lost 4 bases, and 6 bases had no gene match. The CDR3: CASSSRGGAYNEQFF. The CDR3 nucleotides are TGTGCCAGCAGCTCCCGGGGGGGAGCATACAATGAGCAGTTCTTC.

This sequence joins TRBV7-2 and TRBJ2-7; possibly TRBD1 for D (5 bases). V was trimmed by 5 bases and J by 2 bases, leaving 16 bases between them. Germline CDR1 is SGHTA and CDR2 is FQGNSA. The CDR3 contains 15 residues. The CDR3 sequence: CASSLGHYNTYEQYF. Written as DNA, the CDR3 is TGTGCCAGCAGCCTAGGACACTATAACACCTACGAGCAGTACTTC.

The chain joins TRBV11-2 to TRBJ2-1; 8 nucleotides align to TRBD2. Unmatched junction bases numbered 13, after V lost 4 bases and J lost 8 bases. CDR1 and CDR2 from the germline V gene are SGHAT and FQNNGV. The CDR3 sequence is 16 residues long. The CDR3 sequence is CASSSRLVRGGDEQFF. DNA for the CDR3: TGTGCCAGCAGCTCACGCCTGGTTCGGGGGGGCGATGAGCAGTTCTTC.

This chain joins TRBV7-2 and TRBJ2-6; D is ambiguous. V shed 3 bases and J shed 0 bases, with 3 bases lying between them. The CDR3 contains 14 residues. Per germline, CDR1 SGHTA and CDR2 FQGNSA. CDR3 in DNA: TGTGCCAGCAGCTTCCCCTCTGGGGCCAACGTCCTGACTTTC. As protein: CASSFPSGANVLTF.

By proportion, this clone is medium-sized. The chain couples TRBV5-6 to TRBJ1-2; 10 bases line up with TRBD1. The V gene end was trimmed by 3 bases and the J gene end by 2 bases; junction bases not matched to a gene: 7. This CDR3 is built from 16 residues. CDR1 and CDR2 (germline): SGHDT, YYEEEE. The CDR3 sequence is CASSWVGQGVNYGYTF. CDR3 nucleotides: TGTGCCAGCAGCTGGGTTGGACAGGGGGTGAACTATGGCTACACCTTC.

V and J are TRBV15 and TRBJ1-3; D remains ambiguous. The germline CDR1 and CDR2 sequences are LNHNV and YYDKDF (reference sequence). Trimming removed 3 bases from V and 2 bases from J, with 8 bases in between. The CDR3 is 14 amino acids. The CDR3 nucleotides are TGTGCCACCAGCAGGGCCCTCGCTGGAAACACCATATATTTT. It specifies CATSRALAGNTIYF.

This chain links TRBV2 with TRBJ2-1; 9 bases agree with TRBD2. Per the germline V gene, CDR1 is SNHLY and CDR2 is FYNNEI. This CDR3 is built from 14 residues. The J segment lost 3 bases and the V segment lost 6 bases, leaving 3 bases of the junction unmatched. CDR3 sequence reads: CASRRTSDYNEQFF. In DNA form, the CDR3 reads TGTGCCAGCAGGCGGACTAGCGACTACAATGAGCAGTTCTTC.

The V call is TRBV21-1, the J call TRBJ2-7; the table assigns TRBD1, which was not confirmed against the DNA. TRBV21-1 is a pseudogene locus. The CDR3 is made up of 15 amino acids. CDR3: CASSRIGTGAYEQYF. Written as DNA, the CDR3 is TGTGCCAGCAGTCGAATCGGGACAGGGGCCTACGAGCAGTACTTC.

Here the CDR3 reads CASSYSRQGGETQYF. In DNA form, the CDR3 reads TGTGCCAGCAGTTACTCGAGACAGGGTGGAGAGACCCAGTACTTC. The chain has TRBV6-5 and TRBJ2-5; TRBD1 aligns across 7 bases. Per the germline V gene, CDR1 is MNHEY and CDR2 is SVGAGI. The J segment lost 4 bases and the V segment lost 0 bases, leaving 5 bases of the junction unmatched. The CDR3 is 15 residues long.

V usage is TRBV5-1 and J usage is TRBJ2-5; D possibly corresponds to TRBD1 (6 bases). CDR1 and CDR2 (germline): SGHRS, YFSETQ. There are 14 residues in the CDR3. The germline V and J ends were trimmed by 4 bases and 5 bases, with 15 bases remaining between them. CDR3 amino acids: CASSRGGPDETQYF. The CDR3 DNA sequence: TGCGCCAGCAGCAGAGGGGGTCCCGACGAGACCCAGTACTTC.

The genes are TRBV11-1 and TRBJ2-7, with D possibly being TRBD1 (6 bases). Trimming removed 5 bases at V and 0 bases at J, with 14 bases between. Looked up from germline, CDR1 is SGHAT and CDR2 is FQDESV (reference sequence). CDR3 length: 15 amino acids. CDR3 region: CASSRDTESSYEQYF. The CDR3 nucleotides are TGTGCCAGCAGCCGGGACACTGAGAGCTCCTACGAGCAGTACTTC.

The chain is built from TRBV4-3 and TRBJ2-2, with 8 nucleotides matching TRBD2. Trimming removed 5 bases from V and 0 bases from J; junction bases left unmatched: 11. The CDR3 length is 18 residues. Germline V gene lookup returns CDR1 LGHNA and CDR2 YSLEER. The CDR3, as DNA: TGCGCCAGCAGCGCGACTAGCGTGACTGATGCGAACACCGGGGAGCTGTTTTTT. This encodes CASSATSVTDANTGELFF.

This sequence joins TRBV12-5 and TRBJ2-1; TRBD2 matches 10 bases. Unmatched junction bases numbered 18, after V lost 3 bases and J lost 4 bases. Germline V gene data show CDR1 as LGHNT and CDR2 as FRNRAP. This CDR3 has 20 residues. This chain's CDR3 is CASGFRPPASGGGGYNEQFF. The CDR3 region has the DNA TGTGCTAGTGGTTTCCGACCCCCGGCTAGCGGGGGTGGGGGATACAATGAGCAGTTCTTC. Full variable domain (rest looked up from reference TRBV12-5 and TRBJ2-1): DARVTQTPRHKVTEMGQEVTMRCQPILGHNTVFWYRQTMMQGLELLAYFRNRAPLDDSGMPKDRFSAEMPDATLATLKIQPSEPRDSAVYFCASGFRPPASGGGGYNEQFFGPGTRLTVL.